The 12 T cell receptor beta chains below all came from one sample that was sequenced in a study of blood T cells in healthy people across ages. The use of a sample-barcoded 5' primer and a J-beta primer mix characterized a second PCR of about 7 to 12 cycles. Each CDR3 protein is one row after TCRdb ran MiXCR on the 5' RACE reads. This sample has under 700,000 distinct CDR3 sequences, with around 24% found just once. These records were also assigned to another study, of T cells of mothers and their children.

Sequencing input: blood. The receptor source for this set is a boy younger than 18 in good health.

This clonotype has just a few counts. This rearrangement joins TRBV11-2 to TRBJ2-1; D may be TRBD2 (5 bases). The J call may be wrong; the DNA end is better matched by TRBJ2-5. The length of the CDR3 is 14 residues. CDR1 is SGHAT, CDR2 FQNNGV, per germline. As DNA, the CDR3 is TGTGCCAGCAGCGAGGACTGGATACAAGAGACCCAGTACTTC. Encoded protein: CASSEDWIQETQYF.

Comments on this clonotype: One end of the junction fails to match germline, which may point to a read error. The rearrangement uses TRBV27 and TRBJ1-4; D possibly corresponds to TRBD1 (6 bases). CDR1 MNHEY and CDR2 SMNVEV come from the germline V gene (reference sequence). The CDR3 totals 15 residues. CDR3 sequence (DNA): TGCGCCAGCAGTGGACAGCGCGGGGCAGGGGAAAAACTGTTTTTT. This sequence encodes CASSGQRGAGEKLFF.

On this clonotype: One end of the junction is discordant with germline, which a read error may explain. The chain couples TRBV28 to TRBJ1-1; D is perhaps TRBD1 (6 bases). CDR3 length equals 13 residues. Per the germline V gene, CDR1 is MDHEN and CDR2 is SYDVKM. CDR3 nucleotides: TGCGCCAGCAGTTGGGACACCAACACTGAAGCTTTCTTT. This gives the protein CASSWDTNTEAFF.

V and J are TRBV4-2 and TRBJ2-1; unclear D gene. V was pared by 3 bases and J by 10 bases, with 16 bases between. Per the germline V gene, CDR1 is LGHNA and CDR2 is YNFKEQ. The CDR3 length is 14 residues. Written as DNA, the CDR3 is TGTGCCAGCAGCCATGAAAACTCCTTCGACGAGCAGTTCTTC. This translates into CASSHENSFDEQFF.

The V call is TRBV20-1, the J call TRBJ2-7; the D is unclear. Between the trimmed V and J ends, which lost 6 bases and 3 bases, there was a span of 9 bases. CDR1 is DFQATT, CDR2 SNEGSKA, per germline (reference sequence). The CDR3 has 11 residues. CDR3 sequence reads: CSAPSRYEQYF. CDR3 DNA sequence: TGCAGTGCCCCGTCACGCTACGAGCAGTACTTC.

This clonotype showed up just a few times. The gene calls are TRBV28 and TRBJ2-1, with D perhaps TRBD2 (6 bases). The germline gives CDR1 MDHEN, CDR2 SYDVKM. CDR3 length: 16 residues. V gave up 4 bases and J gave up 3 bases, with 16 bases separating them. The CDR3 DNA follows: TGTGCCAGCAGTTCCTTAGCGGCCACTTACTACAATGAGCAGTTCTTC. This translates into CASSSLAATYYNEQFF.

This sequence joins TRBV7-8 and TRBJ2-5, with TRBD1 identical over 9 bases. The CDR3 is made up of 14 amino acids. V shed 1 base and J 4 bases; nucleotides not matched to a gene: 1. Per the germline V gene, CDR1 is SGHVS and CDR2 is FQNEAQ. The DNA of the CDR3 is TGTGCCAGCAGCTTAGGGACAGGGGCAGAGACCCAGTACTTC. It translates to CASSLGTGAETQYF. Variable domain in full (rest from reference TRBV7-8 and TRBJ2-5): GAGVSQSPRYKVAKRGQDVALRCDPISGHVSLFWYQQALGQGPEFLTYFQNEAQLDKSGLPSDRFFAERPEGSVSTLKIQRTQQEDSAVYLCASSLGTGAETQYFGPGTRLLVL.

V and J are TRBV5-1 and TRBJ1-5; D call uncertain. Germline V gene lookup returns CDR1 SGHRS and CDR2 YFSETQ. Trimming shortened V by 0 bases and J by 5 bases, and 9 bases separated the two germline ends. This CDR3 has 14 residues. CDR3 bases: TGCGCCAGCAGCTTGGGTGCTAGTCATCAGCCCCAGCATTTT. This translates into CASSLGASHQPQHF.

This clonotype was picked up a small number of times. The chain carries TRBV12-3 or TRBV12-4 and TRBJ2-7; 10 nucleotides align to TRBD2. With the DNA end fitting TRBJ2-1 better, the J assignment may be wrong. The CDR3 covers 18 residues. CDR3 coding DNA: TGTGCCAGCACCTTTTCGGGGGTAGCGGGAGGTACCAACAATGAGCAGTTCTTC. Residues: CASTFSGVAGGTNNEQFF.

V gene TRBV4-1 combines with J gene TRBJ1-4; D remains ambiguous. There are 16 residues in the CDR3. V was pared by 1 base and J by 0 bases, with 9 bases between. Germline V gene lookup returns CDR1 MGHRA and CDR2 YSYEKL. The CDR3 nucleotides read TGCGCCAGCAGCCAAGGCGGGCCCCCAACTAATGAAAAACTGTTTTTT. This translates into CASSQGGPPTNEKLFF.

With respect to this clonotype: The junction departs from the called germline gene at one end, perhaps through a read error. V and J are TRBV5-6 and TRBJ1-1; D is undetermined. This CDR3 is 12 amino acids long. Germline V gene sequence: CDR1 SGHDT, CDR2 YYEEEE. CDR3: CASSVPGAEAFF. The CDR3 DNA is TGTGCCAGCAGCGTTCCGGGTGCTGAAGCCTTCTTT.

At least ten counts were recorded for this clonotype. The chain is built from TRBV7-3 and TRBJ1-2; TRBD1 aligns across 9 bases. Germline V gene lookup returns CDR1 SGHTA and CDR2 FQGTGA. The CDR3 loop spans 13 amino acids. Trimming cost V 4 bases and J 4 bases; bases outside gene matches: 1. CDR3 residues: CASSWDRAYGYTF. In nucleotides, the CDR3 is TGTGCCAGCAGCTGGGACAGGGCCTATGGCTACACCTTC.